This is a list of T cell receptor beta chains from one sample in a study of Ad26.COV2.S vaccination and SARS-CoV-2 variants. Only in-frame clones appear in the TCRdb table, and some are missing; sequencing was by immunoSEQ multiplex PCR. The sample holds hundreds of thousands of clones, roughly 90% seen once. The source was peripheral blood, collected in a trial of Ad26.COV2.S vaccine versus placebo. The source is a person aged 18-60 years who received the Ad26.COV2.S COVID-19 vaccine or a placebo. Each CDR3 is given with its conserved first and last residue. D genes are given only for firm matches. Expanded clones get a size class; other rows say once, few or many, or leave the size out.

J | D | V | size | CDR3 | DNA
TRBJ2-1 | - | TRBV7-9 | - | CASSLWDLINEQFF | TGTGCCAGCAGCCTGTGGGACCTCATCAATGAGCAGTTCTTC
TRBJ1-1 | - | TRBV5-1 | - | CASSNREVNTEAFF | TGCGCCAGCAGCAACAGGGAGGTGAACACTGAAGCTTTCTTT
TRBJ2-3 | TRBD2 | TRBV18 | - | CASSPPGGWGDTQYF | TGTGCCAGCTCACCCCCCGGGGGGTGGGGCGATACGCAGTATTTT
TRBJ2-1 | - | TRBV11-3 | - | CASSHGPYNEQFF | TGTGCCAGCAGTCACGGACCCTACAATGAGCAGTTCTTC
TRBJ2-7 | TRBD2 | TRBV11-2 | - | CASSLGLAGYEQYF | TGTGCCAGCAGCTTAGGGCTAGCGGGGTACGAGCAGTACTTC
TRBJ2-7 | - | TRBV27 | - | CASSLSVRGEQYF | TGTGCCAGCAGTTTAAGTGTACGGGGGGAGCAGTACTTC
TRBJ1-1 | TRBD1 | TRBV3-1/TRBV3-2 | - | CASSLISGGWNTEAFF | TGTGCCAGCAGCCTCATCTCAGGGGGCTGGAACACTGAAGCTTTCTTT
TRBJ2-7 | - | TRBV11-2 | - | CASSHPPSLGQYF | TGTGCCAGCAGCCACCCACCTAGCTTGGGGCAGTACTTC
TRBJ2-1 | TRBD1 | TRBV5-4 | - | CASSSPNADRGFKGFF | TGTGCCAGCAGCTCCCCGAACGCGGACAGGGGGTTTAAGGGGTTCTTC
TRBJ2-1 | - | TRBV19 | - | CASSWHNNEQFF | TGTGCCAGTAGTTGGCACAACAATGAGCAGTTCTTC
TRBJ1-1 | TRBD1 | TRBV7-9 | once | CASSLVTGDTEAFF | TGTGCCAGCAGCTTAGTAACAGGGGACACTGAAGCTTTCTTT
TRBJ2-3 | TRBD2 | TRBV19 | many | CASRTSGMDTQYF | TGTGCCAGTAGGACTAGCGGGATGGATACGCAGTATTTT
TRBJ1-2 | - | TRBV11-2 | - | CASSPRHTAYGYTF | TGTGCCAGCAGCCCAAGGCATACCGCCTATGGCTACACCTTC
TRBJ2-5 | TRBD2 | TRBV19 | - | CASSIESSGLGETQYF | TGTGCCAGTAGTATCGAGTCTAGCGGGCTTGGAGAGACCCAGTACTTC
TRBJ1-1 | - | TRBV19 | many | CASRYEGRTEAFF | TGTGCCAGCAGATATGAGGGGCGAACTGAAGCTTTCTTT
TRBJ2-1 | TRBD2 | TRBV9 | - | CASSVQTSGGAEYNEQFF | TGTGCCAGCAGCGTCCAAACTAGCGGGGGGGCAGAGTACAATGAGCAGTTCTTC
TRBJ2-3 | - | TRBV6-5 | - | CASSYSAYSSTDTQYF | TGTGCCAGCAGTTACTCTGCGTATAGTAGCACAGATACGCAGTATTTT
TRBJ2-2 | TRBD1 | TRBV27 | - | CASSLWTGTNTGELFF | TGTGCCAGCAGTTTGTGGACAGGGACAAACACCGGGGAGCTGTTTTTT
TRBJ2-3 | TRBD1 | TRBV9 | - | CASSRDRDTDTQYF | TGTGCCAGCAGCCGGGACAGGGACACAGATACGCAGTATTTT
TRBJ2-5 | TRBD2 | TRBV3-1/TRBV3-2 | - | CASSQDLASGRTKQETQYF | TGTGCCAGCAGCCAAGATCTTGCTAGCGGGAGGACCAAACAAGAGACCCAGTACTTC
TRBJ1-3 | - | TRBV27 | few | CASSFQASNRNTIYF | TGTGCCAGCAGTTTCCAGGCGTCGAACCGAAACACCATATATTTT
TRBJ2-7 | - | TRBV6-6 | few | CASSRVASDLYEQYF | TGTGCCAGCAGTAGAGTGGCTAGCGACCTCTACGAGCAGTACTTC
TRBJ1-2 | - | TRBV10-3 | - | CALSEGFNYGYTF | TGTGCCTTGAGTGAAGGCTTTAACTATGGCTACACCTTC
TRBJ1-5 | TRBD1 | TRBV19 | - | CASSPGQVFQPQHF | TGTGCCAGTAGCCCGGGACAGGTGTTTCAGCCCCAGCATTTT
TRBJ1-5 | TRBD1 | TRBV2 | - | CASIAPQRSRGTQPQHF | TGTGCCAGCATCGCCCCCCAACGAAGCAGGGGGACTCAGCCCCAGCATTTT
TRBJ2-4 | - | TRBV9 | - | CASSVDGAKNIQYF | TGTGCCAGCAGCGTAGACGGGGCCAAAAACATTCAGTACTTC
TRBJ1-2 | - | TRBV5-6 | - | CASTETGLDYGYTF | TGTGCCAGCACCGAAACAGGGTTGGACTATGGCTACACCTTC
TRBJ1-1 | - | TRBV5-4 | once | CASSFTGNTEAFF | TGTGCCAGCAGCTTTACAGGGAACACTGAAGCTTTCTTT
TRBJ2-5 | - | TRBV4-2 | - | CASSQDEGGETQYF | TGTGCCAGCAGCCAAGATGAGGGTGGGGAGACCCAGTACTTC
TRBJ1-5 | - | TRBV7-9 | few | CASSFFSGQPQHF | TGTGCCAGCAGCTTCTTCTCGGGTCAGCCCCAGCATTTT
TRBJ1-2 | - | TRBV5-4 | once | CASSTAGGLNYGYTF | TGTGCCAGCAGCACCGCCGGCGGCCTTAACTATGGCTACACCTTC
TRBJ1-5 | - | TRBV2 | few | CASRGRSNQPQHF | TGTGCCAGCCGGGGACGGTCCAATCAGCCCCAGCATTTT
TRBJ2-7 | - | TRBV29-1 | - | CSVVGNIYEQYF | TGCAGCGTCGTGGGCAATATCTACGAGCAGTACTTC
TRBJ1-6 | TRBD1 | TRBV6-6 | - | CASSYRTGNSPLHF | TGTGCCAGCAGTTACCGGACAGGGAATTCACCCCTCCACTTT
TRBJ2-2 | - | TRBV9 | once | CASSPSRESTGELFF | TGTGCCAGCAGCCCCAGCAGGGAGTCCACCGGGGAGCTGTTTTTT
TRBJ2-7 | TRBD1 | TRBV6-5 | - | CASRPGQAYEQYF | TGTGCCAGCAGACCGGGACAGGCCTACGAGCAGTACTTC
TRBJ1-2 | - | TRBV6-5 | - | CASSYSRGDGYTF | TGTGCCAGCAGTTACTCGAGGGGCGATGGCTACACCTTC
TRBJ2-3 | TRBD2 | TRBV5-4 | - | CASSEPGLAGRGADTQYF | TGTGCCAGCAGCGAACCGGGACTAGCGGGACGTGGGGCAGATACGCAGTATTTT
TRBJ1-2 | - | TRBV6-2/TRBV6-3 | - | CASSFTGVGYGYTF | TGTGCCAGCAGTTTTACGGGAGTAGGCTATGGCTACACCTTC
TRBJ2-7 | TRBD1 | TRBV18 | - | CASSPGQGHSYEQYF | TGTGCCAGCTCACCCGGACAGGGGCACTCCTACGAGCAGTACTTC
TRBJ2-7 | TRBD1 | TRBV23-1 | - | CASSREEGQGAYEQYF | TGCGCCAGCAGTCGAGAAGAGGGACAGGGTGCTTACGAGCAGTACTTC